The next 4 T cell receptor beta chains were all read from a single sample in a study of regulatory T cells in long-lasting Graves disease. Arm-PCR of CDR3 regions and iRepertoire HTBI primers were used to build TCR beta libraries. TCRdb reprocessed the multiplex PCR reads with MiXCR, giving one entry per CDR3 protein. The table lists around 250,000 distinct CDR3 sequences, 18% of them singletons. The time point was: newly diagnosed GD, antithyroid drugs for less than 3 months. There was RNA extracted from PBMCs, and the TCR library was made from it. Separately, the same data were catalogued under a study of T cells in Graves' hyperthyroidism and ophthalmopathy.

The sequencing used peripheral blood mononuclear cells (PBMCs), collected at new diagnosis, from a patient treated with antithyroid drugs. The source is a woman younger than 45 with Graves disease.

This clonotype was found many times. This chain links TRBV19 with TRBJ1-6, with 10 bases aligning to TRBD1. The CDR3 covers 15 residues. V lost 6 bases, J lost 9 bases, and 8 bases stayed unmatched. Looked up from germline, CDR1 is LNHDA and CDR2 is SQIVND (reference sequence). CDR3: CASSRAGDRGSPLHF. Here the CDR3 DNA reads TGTGCCAGTAGCCGCGCGGGGGACAGGGGTTCACCCCTCCACTTT.

This clonotype was detected only a few times. The chain recombines TRBV20-1 with TRBJ2-2, with TRBD1 matching over 9 bases. Germline-derived CDR1 and CDR2 are DFQATT and SNEGSKA (reference sequence). CDR3 length: 14 amino acids. Unmatched junction bases numbered 7, after V lost 6 bases and J lost 5 bases. In DNA form, the CDR3 reads TGCAGTGCAACCGGGACAGGGCGGACCGGGGAGCTGTTTTTT. It codes for CSATGTGRTGELFF.

Note on this clonotype: A read error may account for a junction end that differs from germline. V gene TRBV19 combines with J gene TRBJ2-4, with D perhaps matching TRBD1 or TRBD2 (5 bases each). The length of the CDR3 is 16 residues. Germline values: CDR1 LNHDA, CDR2 SQIVND (reference sequence). The CDR3 DNA is TGTGCCAGTAGTATAGATGAGGGGTTAGCCAAAAACATTCGGTACTTC. Translating gives CASSIDEGLAKNIRYF.

The chain joins TRBV11-2 to TRBJ2-7, with D unclear. There are 15 residues in the CDR3. Germline CDR1 and CDR2: SGHAT and FQNNGV. The ends were cut back, 3 bases at V and 3 bases at J, with 15 bases in the middle. CDR3 protein: CASSFFGLPYYEQYF. CDR3 nucleotides: TGTGCCAGCAGCTTTTTTGGCCTTCCCTACTACGAGCAGTACTTC.